The clone carrying this T cell receptor (beta chain) was observed once. Clones were sequenced by immunoSEQ multiplex PCR, and TCRdb holds only the in-frame ones, with some missing. The table records tens of thousands of clones, roughly 90% of them present only once. This sample was taken from a study of T cell changes during pregnancy in multiple sclerosis. The trim removed 3 bases at V and 1 base at J, leaving 5 bases unmatched. CDR3 length: 15 amino acids. Germline lookup yields CDR1 SGHRS and CDR2 YFSETQ. This sequence joins TRBV5-1 and TRBJ1-1; TRBD1 aligns across 8 bases. The source of this sequence is a female donor in good health, enrolled as a control in a pregnancy study. Specimen: peripheral blood, collected in the first trimester of pregnancy. CDR3 coding DNA: TGCGCCAGCAGCTCCGGACAGGGAGCGAACACTGAAGCTTTCTTT. Translated: CASSSGQGANTEAFF.